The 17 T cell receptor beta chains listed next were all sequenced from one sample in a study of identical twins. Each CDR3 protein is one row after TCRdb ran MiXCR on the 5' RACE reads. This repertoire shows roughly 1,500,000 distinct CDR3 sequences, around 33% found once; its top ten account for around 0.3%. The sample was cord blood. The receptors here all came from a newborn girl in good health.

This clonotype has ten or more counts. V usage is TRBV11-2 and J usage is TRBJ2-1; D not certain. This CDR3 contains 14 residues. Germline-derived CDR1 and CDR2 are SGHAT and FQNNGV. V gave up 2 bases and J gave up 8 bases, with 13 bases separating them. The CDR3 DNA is TGTGCCAGCAGCTTAACAGTGCCTCCCGATGAGCAGTTCTTC. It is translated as CASSLTVPPDEQFF.

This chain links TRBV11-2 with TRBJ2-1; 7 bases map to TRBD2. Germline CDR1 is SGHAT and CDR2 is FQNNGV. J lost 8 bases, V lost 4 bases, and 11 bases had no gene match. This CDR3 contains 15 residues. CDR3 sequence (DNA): TGTGCCAGCAGCTCCTCGGGACCAGCGGGGTATGAGCAGTTCTTC. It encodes CASSSSGPAGYEQFF.

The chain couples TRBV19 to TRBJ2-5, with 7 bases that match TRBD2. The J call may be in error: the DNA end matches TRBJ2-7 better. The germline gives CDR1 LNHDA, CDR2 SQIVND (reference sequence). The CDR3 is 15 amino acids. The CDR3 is CASSPSGGTLYEQYF. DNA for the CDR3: TGTGCCAGTAGCCCTAGCGGTGGGACTCTCTACGAGCAGTACTTC.

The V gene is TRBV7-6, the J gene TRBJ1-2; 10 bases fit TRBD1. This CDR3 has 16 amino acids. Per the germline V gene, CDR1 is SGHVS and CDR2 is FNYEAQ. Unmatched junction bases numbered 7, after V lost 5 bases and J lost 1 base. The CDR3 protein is CASSLAGTGVNYGYTF. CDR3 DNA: TGTGCCAGCAGCCTTGCCGGGACAGGGGTTAACTATGGCTACACCTTC.

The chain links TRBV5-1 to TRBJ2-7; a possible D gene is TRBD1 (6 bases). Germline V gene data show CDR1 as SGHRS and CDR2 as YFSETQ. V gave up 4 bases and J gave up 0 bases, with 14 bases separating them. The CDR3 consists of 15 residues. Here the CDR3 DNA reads TGCGCCAGCAGCCTACTACAGGGCTTCTCCTACGAGCAGTACTTC. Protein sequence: CASSLLQGFSYEQYF.

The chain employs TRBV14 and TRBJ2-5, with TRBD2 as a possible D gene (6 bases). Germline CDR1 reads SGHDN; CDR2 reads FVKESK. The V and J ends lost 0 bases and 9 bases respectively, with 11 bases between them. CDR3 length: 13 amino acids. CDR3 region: CASSQDPWGAQYF. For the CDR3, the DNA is TGTGCCAGCAGCCAAGACCCCTGGGGGGCCCAGTACTTC.

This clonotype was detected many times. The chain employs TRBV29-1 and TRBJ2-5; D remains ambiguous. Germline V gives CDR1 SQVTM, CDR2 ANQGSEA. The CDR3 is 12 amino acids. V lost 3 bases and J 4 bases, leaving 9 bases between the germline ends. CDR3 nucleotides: TGCAGCGTTGACCGAATTCTAGAGACCCAGTACTTC. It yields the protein CSVDRILETQYF.

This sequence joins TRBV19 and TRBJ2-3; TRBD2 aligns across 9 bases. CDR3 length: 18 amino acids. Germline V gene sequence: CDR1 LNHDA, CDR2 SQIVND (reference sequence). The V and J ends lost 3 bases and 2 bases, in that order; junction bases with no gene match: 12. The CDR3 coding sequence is TGTGCCAGTAGTATGGAGAGCGGAGGACTAGCGATCACAGATACGCAGTATTTT. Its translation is CASSMESGGLAITDTQYF.

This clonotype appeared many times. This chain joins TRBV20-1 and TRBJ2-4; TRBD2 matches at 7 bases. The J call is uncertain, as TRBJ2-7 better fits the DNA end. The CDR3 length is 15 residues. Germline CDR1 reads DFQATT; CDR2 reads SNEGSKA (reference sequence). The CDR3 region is CSARPRAGIRDEQYF. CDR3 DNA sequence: TGCAGTGCTAGACCACGAGCGGGGATTAGGGACGAGCAGTACTTC.

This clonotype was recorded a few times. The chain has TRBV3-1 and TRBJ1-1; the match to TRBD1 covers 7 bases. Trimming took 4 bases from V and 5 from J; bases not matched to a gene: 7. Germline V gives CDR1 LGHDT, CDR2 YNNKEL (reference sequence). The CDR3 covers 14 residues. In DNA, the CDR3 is TGTGCCAGCAGCCGTCGACAGGGAACGACTGAAGCTTTCTTT. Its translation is CASSRRQGTTEAFF.

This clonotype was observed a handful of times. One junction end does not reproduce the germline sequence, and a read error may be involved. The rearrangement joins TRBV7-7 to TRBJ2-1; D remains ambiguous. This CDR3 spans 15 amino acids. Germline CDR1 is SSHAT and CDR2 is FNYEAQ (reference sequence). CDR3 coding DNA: TGTGCTAGCAGCTCCGGGCGGCGGCGCTACAATGAGCAGTTCTTC. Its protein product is CASSSGRRRYNEQFF.

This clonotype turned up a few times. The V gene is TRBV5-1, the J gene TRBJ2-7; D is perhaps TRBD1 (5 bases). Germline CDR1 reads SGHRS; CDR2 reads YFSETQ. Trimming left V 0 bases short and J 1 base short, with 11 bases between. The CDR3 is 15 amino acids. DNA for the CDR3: TGCGCCAGCAGCTTGGGGACGACAGCTTCCTACGAGCAGTACTTC. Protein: CASSLGTTASYEQYF.

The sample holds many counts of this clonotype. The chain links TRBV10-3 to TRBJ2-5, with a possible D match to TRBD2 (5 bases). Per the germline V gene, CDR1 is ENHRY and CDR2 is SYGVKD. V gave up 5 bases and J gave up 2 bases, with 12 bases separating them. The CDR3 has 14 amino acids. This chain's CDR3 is CAISSRGRQETQYF. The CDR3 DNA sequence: TGTGCCATCAGTAGCCGGGGAAGACAAGAGACCCAGTACTTC.

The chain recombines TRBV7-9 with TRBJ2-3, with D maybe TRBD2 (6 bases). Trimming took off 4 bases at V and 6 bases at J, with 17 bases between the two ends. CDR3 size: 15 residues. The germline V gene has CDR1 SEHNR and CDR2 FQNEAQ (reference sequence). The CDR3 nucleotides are TGTGCCAGCAGCTGGCTCCGGGACTCTCCCGATACGCAGTATTTT. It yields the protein CASSWLRDSPDTQYF.

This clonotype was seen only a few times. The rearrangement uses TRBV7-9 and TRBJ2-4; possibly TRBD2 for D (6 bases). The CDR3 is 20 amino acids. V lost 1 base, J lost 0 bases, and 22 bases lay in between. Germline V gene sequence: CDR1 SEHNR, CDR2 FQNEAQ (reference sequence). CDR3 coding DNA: TGTGCCAGCAGCTTAGTTCCTCTAGCGCCACCCTCTCTAGCCAAAAACATTCAGTACTTC. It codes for CASSLVPLAPPSLAKNIQYF.

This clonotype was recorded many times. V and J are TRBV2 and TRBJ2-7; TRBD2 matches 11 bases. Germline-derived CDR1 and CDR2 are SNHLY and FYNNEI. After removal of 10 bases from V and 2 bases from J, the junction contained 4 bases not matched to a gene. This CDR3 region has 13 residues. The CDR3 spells CAILTSGTYEQYF. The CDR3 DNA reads TGTGCCATTCTGACTAGCGGGACCTACGAGCAGTACTTC. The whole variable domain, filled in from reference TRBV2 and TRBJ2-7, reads EPEVTQTPSHQVTQMGQEVILRCVPISNHLYFYWYRQILGQKVEFLVSFYNNEISEKSEIFDDQFSVERPDGSNFTLKIRSTKLEDSAMYFCAILTSGTYEQYFGPGTRLTVT.

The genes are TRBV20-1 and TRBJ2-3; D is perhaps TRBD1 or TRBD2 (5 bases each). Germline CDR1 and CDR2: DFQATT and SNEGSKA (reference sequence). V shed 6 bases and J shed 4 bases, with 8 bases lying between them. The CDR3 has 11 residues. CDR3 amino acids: CSAVGPDTQYF. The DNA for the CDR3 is TGCAGTGCCGTGGGACCAGATACGCAGTATTTT.